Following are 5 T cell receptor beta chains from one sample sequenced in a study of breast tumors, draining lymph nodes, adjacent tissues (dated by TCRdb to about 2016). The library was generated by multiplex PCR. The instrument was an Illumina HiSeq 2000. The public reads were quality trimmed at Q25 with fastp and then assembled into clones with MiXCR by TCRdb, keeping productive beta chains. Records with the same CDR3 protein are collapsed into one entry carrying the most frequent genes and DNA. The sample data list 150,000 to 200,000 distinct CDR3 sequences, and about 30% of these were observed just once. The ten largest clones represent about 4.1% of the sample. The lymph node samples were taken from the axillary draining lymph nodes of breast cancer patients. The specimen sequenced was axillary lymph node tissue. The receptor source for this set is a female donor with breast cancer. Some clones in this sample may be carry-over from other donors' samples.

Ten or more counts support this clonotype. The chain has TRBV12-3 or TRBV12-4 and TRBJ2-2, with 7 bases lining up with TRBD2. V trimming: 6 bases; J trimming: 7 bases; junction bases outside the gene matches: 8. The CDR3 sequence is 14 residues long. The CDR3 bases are TGTGCCAGCAGAAAGCGGGGAGCGGACGGGGAGCTGTTTTTT. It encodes CASRKRGADGELFF.

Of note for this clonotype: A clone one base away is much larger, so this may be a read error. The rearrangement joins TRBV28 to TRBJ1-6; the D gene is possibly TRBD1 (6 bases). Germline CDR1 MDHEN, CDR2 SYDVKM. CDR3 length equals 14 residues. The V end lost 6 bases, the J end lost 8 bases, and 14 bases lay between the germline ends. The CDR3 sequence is CASSWDNSDSPLHF. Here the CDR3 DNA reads TGTGCCAGCAGCTGGGACAACAGTGATTCACCCCTCCACTTT. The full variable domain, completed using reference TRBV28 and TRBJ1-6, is DVKVTQSSRYLVKRTGEKVFLECVQDMDHENMFWYRQDPGLGLRLIYFSYDVKMKEKGDIPEGYSVSREKKERFSLILESASTNQTSMYLCASSWDNSDSPLHFGNGTRLTVT.

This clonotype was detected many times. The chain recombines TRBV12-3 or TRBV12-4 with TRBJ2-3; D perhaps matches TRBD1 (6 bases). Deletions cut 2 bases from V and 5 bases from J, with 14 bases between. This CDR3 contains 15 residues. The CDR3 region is CASSLTGIGEDTQYF. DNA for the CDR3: TGTGCCAGCAGTTTAACAGGGATTGGAGAAGATACGCAGTATTTT.

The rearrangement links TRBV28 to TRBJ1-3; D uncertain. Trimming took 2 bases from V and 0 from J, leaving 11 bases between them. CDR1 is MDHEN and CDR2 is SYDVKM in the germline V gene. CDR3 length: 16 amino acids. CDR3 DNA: TGTGCCAGCAGTTTACCCTCCGACTACTCTGGAAACACCATATATTTT. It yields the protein CASSLPSDYSGNTIYF.

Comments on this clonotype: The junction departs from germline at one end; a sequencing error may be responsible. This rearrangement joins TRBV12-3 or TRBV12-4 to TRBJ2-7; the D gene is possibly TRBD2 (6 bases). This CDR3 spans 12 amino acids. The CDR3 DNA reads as TGTGCCAGCTCTACCAGCGGGTACGAGCAGCACTTC. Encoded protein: CASSTSGYEQHF.